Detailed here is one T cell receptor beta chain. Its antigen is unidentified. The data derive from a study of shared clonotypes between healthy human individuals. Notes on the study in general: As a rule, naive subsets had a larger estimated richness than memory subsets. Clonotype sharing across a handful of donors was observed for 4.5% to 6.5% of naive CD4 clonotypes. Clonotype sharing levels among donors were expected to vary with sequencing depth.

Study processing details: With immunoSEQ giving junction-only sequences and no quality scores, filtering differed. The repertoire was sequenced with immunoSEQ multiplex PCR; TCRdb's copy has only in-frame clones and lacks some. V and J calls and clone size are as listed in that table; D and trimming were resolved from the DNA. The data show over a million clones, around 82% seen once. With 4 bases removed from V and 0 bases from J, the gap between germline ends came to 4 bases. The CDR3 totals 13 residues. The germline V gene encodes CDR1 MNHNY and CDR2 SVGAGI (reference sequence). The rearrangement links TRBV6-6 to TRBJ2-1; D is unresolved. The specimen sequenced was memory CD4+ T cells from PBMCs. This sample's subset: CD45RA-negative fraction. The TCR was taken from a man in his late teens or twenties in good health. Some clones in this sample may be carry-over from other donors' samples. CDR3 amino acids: CASSFSSYNEQFF. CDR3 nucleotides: TGTGCCAGCAGTTTTAGCTCCTACAATGAGCAGTTCTTC.